The subject of this entry is one TCR beta chain. As yet, its antigen is unknown. Clones were sequenced by immunoSEQ multiplex PCR, and TCRdb holds only the in-frame ones, with some missing. The sample includes 70,000 to 80,000 clones, approximately 86% of them seen just once. The data originate from a study of OX40 agonist ivuxolimab in advanced cancers. Study as a whole: 30% to 40% of patients had received prior checkpoint inhibitor therapy. General study findings and limits: Partial responders dosed at 0.1-3.0 mg/kg displayed clonal expansion ranking among the lowest. Both CD4+ and CD8+ T cell populations in blood had undergone clonal expansion by week 6 at 0.1 to 3.0 mg/kg. Expanded clones belonging to CD8+ T cells outnumbered, on average, those of CD4+.

The TCR sequence derives from an adult with an advanced solid tumor such as melanoma, head and neck, liver or kidney cancer. Sequencing was performed on CD4+ or CD8+ T cells sorted from blood, taken in a trial of the OX40 agonist ivuxolimab.

The CDR3 nucleotides are TGCGCCAGCAGCCCTGGACAGAATACCCACTATGGCTACACCTTC. Protein: CASSPGQNTHYGYTF. The genes are TRBV5-1 and TRBJ1-2, with a tentative D call TRBD1 (6 bases). Germline loops: CDR1 SGHRS, CDR2 YFSETQ. This CDR3 region has 15 residues. Between the trimmed V and J ends, which lost 4 bases and 3 bases, there was a span of 16 bases.